This TCR beta chain originates from a study of OX40 agonist ivuxolimab in advanced cancers. In terms of the full investigation: Ivuxolimab was a fully human IgG2 agonistic monoclonal antibody targeting the costimulatory receptor OX40 (CD134). Intravenous ivuxolimab was administered to patients every 2 weeks at six dose levels: 0.01, 0.1, 0.3, 1.5, 3 and 10 mg/kg. Of the roughly 52 dose-escalation patients, hepatocellular carcinoma was present in some 19, melanoma in around 15, renal cell carcinoma in 9 and head and neck cancer in 9. In the dose-escalation cohort, about four fifths of patients were male, and the mean age was 60 years with a range of roughly 20 to 80. Prior anti-PD-1, anti-PD-L1 or anti-CTLA-4 therapy was permitted, and 40% to 50% of dose-escalation patients had received checkpoint inhibitors. Three dose-escalation patients achieved partial responses, one with hepatocellular carcinoma and two with cutaneous melanoma. The point of sequencing TCRbeta in the periphery was to test whether ivuxolimab changed TCR sequence diversity and drove clonal T-cell expansion. The paper describes the monotherapy dose-escalation part (N of about 57 patients) of the phase I trial of ivuxolimab.

The CDR3 measures 13 amino acids from cysteine to phenylalanine. Just the 39-base CDR3 DNA is kept, in frame starting at base 1. CDR1 and CDR2 (SQVTM, ANQGSEA) derive from the germline V gene. Trimming takes 4 bases off V and 4 bases off J; junction bases not matched to a gene: 2. The trial excluded patients who had a history of autoimmune disease or who were on systemic immunosuppression. Peripheral blood for TCR sequencing was drawn from every dose cohort at baseline, at cycle 4 day 1 and at cycle 7 day 1. The samples were drawn from a first-in-human, open-label, multicenter phase I dose-escalation trial of ivuxolimab. The trial enrolled adults with locally advanced or metastatic head and neck squamous cell, hepatocellular, melanoma or renal cell carcinoma. Before TCR sequencing, CD4+ T cells and CD8+ T cells from peripheral blood were sorted into separate populations. Findings and caveats that apply to the study as a whole: Low levels of normalized T-cell clonal expansion were also seen in some patients who did not respond. Clonal expansion of both CD4+ and CD8+ blood T cells was observed from baseline to week 6 at doses 0.1 to 3.0 mg/kg. After ivuxolimab, CD8+ T cells had more expanded clones than CD4+ T cells on average. In the 0.1-3.0 mg/kg groups, partial responders had among the lowest normalized peripheral clonal expansion, particularly in CD8+ T cells. Antigen specificity was not determined for the clonally expanded peripheral T cells.

For sequencing of the TCRbeta CDR3 region, genomic DNA was extracted from the sorted cells. The immunoSEQ Assay was used for sequencing of TCRbeta CDR3 regions. This immuneACCESS table, as held by TCRdb, lists in-frame sequences with V and J called but not all clones. Of the missing ones, under half trace to an unresolved V gene in checked studies; the others have no known cause. Within this sample are roughly 58,000 clones, with roughly nine tenths of them counted one time only. The leading ten clones occupy roughly 0.77% of the sample. Of note for this clone: Its antigen is currently not known. Base qualities are not recorded, but no much larger clone differs from it by a single base.

Recombination linked TRBV29-1 to TRBJ1-1; 11 of the junction bases match TRBD1. The source of this sequence is an adult with an advanced solid tumor such as melanoma, head and neck, liver or kidney cancer. This material consisted of CD4+ or CD8+ T cells sorted from blood, taken in a trial of the OX40 agonist ivuxolimab. Here is the DNA: TGCAGCGTTGCGGGACAGGGGGTCACTGAAGCTTTCTTT. Its translation reads: CSVAGQGVTEAFF.